These T cell receptor beta chains were read from a single sample in a study of blood T cell repertoires in COVID-19. Generated by immunoSEQ multiplex PCR, the TCRdb table keeps only in-frame clones and is missing some. The profile shows hundreds of thousands of clones, under 90% of them singletons. What was sequenced was PBMCs or T cells enriched from blood (not recorded which). The origin of the receptors is a man aged 35 to 55 who had recovered from COVID-19. Both conserved end residues are part of each CDR3. A D gene is named only where the DNA matches it firmly. Size is omitted from some rows. Given values are once, few, many or a class for expanded clones.

clone_size,v_call,d_call,j_call,cdr3_aa,cdr3_nt
.,TRBV7-9,TRBD1,TRBJ1-4,CASSSGTAEKLFF,TGTGCCAGCAGCTCAGGGACAGCAGAAAAACTGTTTTTT
few,TRBV7-9,.,TRBJ2-2,CASSPTRELFF,TGTGCCAGCAGCCCGACAAGAGAGCTGTTTTTT
.,TRBV6-5,.,TRBJ1-5,CASSYSTPNNDQPQHF,TGTGCCAGCAGTTACTCTACTCCGAATAATGATCAGCCCCAGCATTTT
.,TRBV12-3/TRBV12-4,.,TRBJ1-1,CASLGGWVTEAFF,TGTGCCAGTCTGGGGGGGTGGGTTACTGAAGCTTTCTTT
once,TRBV30,.,TRBJ1-6,CAWSPAGVSPLHF,TGTGCCTGGAGTCCCGCGGGGGTTTCACCCCTCCACTTT
few,TRBV20-1,.,TRBJ1-5,CSASSGGDQPQHF,TGCAGTGCTAGTAGCGGGGGCGACCAGCCCCAGCATTTT
.,TRBV28,TRBD2,TRBJ2-1,CASRSGTAGDNEQFF,TGTGCCAGCCGTAGCGGGACCGCCGGGGACAATGAGCAGTTCTTC
.,TRBV15,.,TRBJ1-3,CATSRGTGISGNTIYF,TGTGCCACCAGCAGGGGAACAGGGATTTCTGGAAACACCATATATTTT
.,TRBV6-5,TRBD1,TRBJ1-1,CASSSGQGYTEAFF,TGTGCCAGCAGTTCGGGACAGGGTTACACTGAAGCTTTCTTT
.,TRBV19,.,TRBJ2-3,CATASRPLRDTQYF,TGTGCCACAGCCTCGAGGCCGCTCAGAGATACGCAGTATTTT
.,TRBV7-2,.,TRBJ2-1,CASSSYYRANEQFF,TGTGCCAGCAGCTCATACTACAGGGCCAATGAGCAGTTCTTC
few,TRBV5-1,TRBD1,TRBJ1-1,CASSLRTGGMNTEAFF,TGCGCCAGCAGCTTACGGACAGGGGGCATGAACACTGAAGCTTTCTTT
.,TRBV7-2,.,TRBJ2-7,CASRKGGTYEQYF,TGTGCCAGCAGAAAAGGGGGTACCTACGAGCAGTACTTC
.,TRBV18,TRBD1,TRBJ1-2,CASAPGTEGNYGYTF,TGTGCCAGCGCTCCCGGGACAGAGGGTAACTATGGCTACACCTTC
.,TRBV2,.,TRBJ1-1,CASRGRRNTEAFF,TGTGCCAGCAGGGGCCGACGGAACACTGAAGCTTTCTTT
.,TRBV11-2,.,TRBJ1-2,CASSLEQGWGYTF,TGTGCCAGCAGCTTAGAACAGGGTTGGGGCTACACCTTC
.,TRBV6-5,TRBD1,TRBJ2-7,CASSFGQGPTYEQYF,TGTGCCAGCAGTTTTGGACAGGGTCCCACCTACGAGCAGTACTTC
.,TRBV5-4,TRBD2,TRBJ2-1,CASSPWLGTSGGGRGNEQFF,TGTGCCAGCAGCCCCTGGCTGGGGACTAGCGGGGGGGGTCGTGGCAATGAGCAGTTCTTC
.,TRBV28,.,TRBJ1-3,CASSQHTDSHSGNTIYF,TGTGCCAGCAGTCAACATACGGACAGCCACTCTGGAAACACCATATATTTT
.,TRBV5-1,TRBD2,TRBJ2-5,CASTAGGGQETQYF,TGCGCCAGCACCGCTGGGGGGGGTCAAGAGACCCAGTACTTC
.,TRBV5-5,TRBD1,TRBJ1-2,CASSSATPQGSIYGYTF,TGTGCCAGCAGCTCTGCAACGCCACAGGGGTCAATTTATGGCTACACCTTC
.,TRBV5-1,.,TRBJ2-1,CASRGLEMSNEQFF,TGCGCCAGCAGGGGGCTAGAAATGAGCAATGAGCAGTTCTTC
.,TRBV7-8,TRBD1,TRBJ2-3,CASSLGTGLPDTQYF,TGTGCCAGCAGCTTAGGGACAGGGTTGCCAGATACGCAGTATTTT
.,TRBV9,.,TRBJ2-7,CASSGGQTSYEQYF,TGTGCCAGCAGCGGAGGACAGACCTCCTACGAGCAGTACTTC
.,TRBV6-5,.,TRBJ1-3,CASSLAQGTGNTIYF,TGTGCCAGCAGTCTCGCCCAGGGGACTGGAAACACCATATATTTT
many,TRBV14,TRBD1,TRBJ2-1,CASSRHGQGIDEQFF,TGTGCCAGCAGCCGCCACGGACAGGGGATTGATGAGCAGTTCTTC
.,TRBV19,.,TRBJ2-5,CASSQTVYGQETQYF,TGTGCCAGTAGCCAAACGGTGTATGGCCAAGAGACCCAGTACTTC
.,TRBV27,.,TRBJ1-1,CASSLRDRVEAFF,TGTGCCAGCAGTTTACGCGACAGAGTTGAAGCTTTCTTT
few,TRBV10-3,.,TRBJ1-1,CAISELPQGGHTEAFF,TGTGCCATCAGTGAGTTACCCCAAGGGGGACACACTGAAGCTTTCTTT
.,TRBV19,TRBD2,TRBJ2-2,CASSWRETGELFF,TGTGCCAGTAGTTGGCGGGAGACCGGGGAGCTGTTTTTT
.,TRBV5-1,.,TRBJ1-2,CASSQGGYGYTF,TGCGCCAGCAGCCAGGGAGGCTATGGCTACACCTTC
.,TRBV19,TRBD2,TRBJ2-3,CASSIDRASGTTDTQYF,TGTGCCAGTAGTATAGATCGGGCTAGCGGGACCACAGATACGCAGTATTTT
once,TRBV5-6,TRBD2,TRBJ2-1,CASSSPGLAGVSEQFF,TGTGCCAGCAGCTCGCCGGGACTAGCGGGAGTCAGTGAGCAGTTCTTC
.,TRBV11-3,TRBD2,TRBJ2-5,CASSRGLTSGSQETQYF,TGTGCCAGCAGCCGCGGTTTGACTAGCGGGTCCCAAGAGACCCAGTACTTC
.,TRBV7-3,TRBD2,TRBJ2-2,CASSLSSGGGTGELFF,TGTGCCAGCAGCCTTTCGTCGGGAGGGGGCACCGGGGAGCTGTTTTTT
.,TRBV29-1,.,TRBJ2-5,CSVEDIVSAMMEETQYF,TGCAGCGTTGAAGATATCGTGTCCGCTATGATGGAAGAGACCCAGTACTTC
.,TRBV4-2,.,TRBJ2-2,CASSQGTENTGELFF,TGTGCCAGCAGCCAAGGGACAGAAAACACCGGGGAGCTGTTTTTT
.,TRBV27,.,TRBJ1-6,CASSFSAGVGGGLHF,TGTGCCAGCAGTTTTTCTGCAGGGGTCGGCGGGGGCCTCCACTTT
.,TRBV10-3,TRBD2,TRBJ2-1,CAIKGLAGDGNEQFF,TGTGCCATCAAGGGACTAGCGGGAGACGGCAATGAGCAGTTCTTC
.,TRBV6-5,TRBD1,TRBJ2-7,CASRWDREYEQYF,TGTGCCAGCAGATGGGACAGGGAATACGAGCAGTACTTC
.,TRBV6-5,.,TRBJ1-2,CASSSSTLNYGYTF,TGTGCCAGCAGTTCCTCGACACTCAACTATGGCTACACCTTC
few,TRBV5-1,.,TRBJ2-7,CASSLVTGSHEQYF,TGCGCCAGCAGCTTGGTAACAGGGTCCCACGAGCAGTACTTC
.,TRBV6-2/TRBV6-3,.,TRBJ2-4,CASSYYREGAKNIQYF,TGTGCCAGCAGTTACTATCGGGAAGGGGCCAAAAACATTCAGTACTTC